This T cell receptor beta chain comes out of a study of cytomegalovirus exposure and HLA in healthy donors. Study findings and constraints: Later analysis suggested links between common viral pathogens and several top significant clusters.

Germline V lookup: CDR1 LGHNA, CDR2 YSLEER. The CDR3 extends over 15 amino acids. V lost 2 bases, J lost 2 bases, and 13 bases lay in between. The PCR had 60 Vbeta and 13 Jbeta primers. Only in-frame clones appear in the TCRdb table, and some are missing; sequencing was by immunoSEQ multiplex PCR. The sample shows approximately 170,000 clones, around 79% of them seen only once. Notes on this clone: The antigen is unknown.

The J gene is TRBJ2-7, the V gene TRBV4-3, with D possibly matching TRBD2 (7 bases). The sequenced material came from PBMCs. The receptor's source is a woman in her late teens or twenties in good health and CMV-seronegative. In DNA, the CDR3 is TGCGCCAGCAGCCAACTGGGGGGGCCCGCCTACGAGCAGTACTTC. It translates to CASSQLGGPAYEQYF.